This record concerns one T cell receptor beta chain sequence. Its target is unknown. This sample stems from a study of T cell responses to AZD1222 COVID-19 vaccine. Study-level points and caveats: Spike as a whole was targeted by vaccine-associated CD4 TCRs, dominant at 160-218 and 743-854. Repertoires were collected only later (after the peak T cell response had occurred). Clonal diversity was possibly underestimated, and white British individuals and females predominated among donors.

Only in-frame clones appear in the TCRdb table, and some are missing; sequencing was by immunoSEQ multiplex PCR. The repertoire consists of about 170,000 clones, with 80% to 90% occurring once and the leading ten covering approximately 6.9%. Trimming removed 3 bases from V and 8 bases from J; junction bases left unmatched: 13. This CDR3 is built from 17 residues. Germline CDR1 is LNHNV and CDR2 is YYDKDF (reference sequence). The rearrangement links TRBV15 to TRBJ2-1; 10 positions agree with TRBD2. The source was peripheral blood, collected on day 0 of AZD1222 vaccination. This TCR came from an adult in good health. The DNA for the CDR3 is TGTGCCACCAGCAGCCCGTTGATAGCGGGGGGTTTCTATGAGCAGTTCTTC. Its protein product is CATSSPLIAGGFYEQFF.